This TCR beta chain is drawn from a study of memory CD4+ T cells and cytomegalovirus serostatus. Using immunoSEQ multiplex PCR, the repertoire was profiled, and TCRdb retains in-frame clones only, with some absent. The data contain approximately 44,000 clones, approximately 82% of them singletons. Germline V gene lookup returns CDR1 MNHNY and CDR2 SVGAGI (reference sequence). The CDR3 has 16 residues. Trimming removed 1 base from V and 1 base from J, with 13 bases in between. The sort gate was single viable CD3+CD4+CD8-CD45RO+ cells for memory CD4+ T cells. Total CD4+ T cells were enriched by CD4 positive selection.

This chain connects TRBV6-6 to TRBJ1-1, with D perhaps matching TRBD1 (5 bases). The TCR sequence derives from an adult in good health and CMV-seronegative. The sequenced sample consisted of memory CD4+ T cells from blood. The DNA for the CDR3 is TGTGCCAGCAGTTACTTACAGGCGGGTTGGAACACTGAAGCTTTCTTT. Its protein is CASSYLQAGWNTEAFF.